This T cell receptor (beta chain) originates from a study of CD8 T cells in ankylosing spondylitis. Concerning this clonotype: Its antigen is currently unknown.

Trimming removed 4 bases from V and 9 bases from J, with 19 bases in between. The CDR3 is 15 amino acids. Germline CDR1 is ENHRY and CDR2 is SYGVKD. TCRdb itself ran the 5' RACE reads through MiXCR, one entry per CDR3 protein. The data contain about 160,000 distinct CDR3 sequences, roughly 44% of them singletons. Study results and limitations: Existing reports had already noted some motif variants in reactive arthritis synovial fluid and blood. Made up of eight highly homologous variants, a TCR beta motif appeared characteristic of ankylosing spondylitis blood.

The source is a male donor with ankylosing spondylitis. The gene calls are TRBV10-3 and TRBJ1-5; no definite D call. The source material was synovial fluid, either unsorted or a sorted T cell fraction (not recorded which). The DNA for the CDR3 is TGTGCCATCAGTGTGTTTTGGGGTACTGGGTGGCCCCAGCATTTT. Residues: CAISVFWGTGWPQHF.